The 30 T cell receptor beta chains below all came from one sample that was sequenced in a study of shared clonotypes between healthy human individuals. The method was immunoSEQ multiplex PCR; TCRdb's version includes in-frame clones alone and lacks a portion of them. The table includes a few million clones, 90% to 95% detected once. Sequences were obtained from naive CD4+ T cells sorted from blood. Described subset: CD45RA+ positively selected. These receptors were obtained from a man aged 18 to 30 in good health.

The V call is TRBV6-1, the J call TRBJ2-7, with TRBD1 matching 9 bases. The CDR3 is made up of 16 amino acids. CDR1 and CDR2 (germline): MNHNS, SASEGT. V shed 2 bases and J 5 bases; nucleotides not matched to a gene: 10. In DNA, the CDR3 is TGTGCCAGCAGTGAACCAACCGGGACAGGGTACCACGAGCAGTACTTC. It encodes CASSEPTGTGYHEQYF.

This rearrangement joins TRBV29-1 to TRBJ2-7; maybe TRBD1 (6 bases). Germline CDR1 and CDR2: SQVTM and ANQGSEA. Deletions cut 7 bases from V and 2 bases from J, with 21 bases between. This CDR3 is 15 amino acids long. CDR3 amino acids: CSAGSLNRDPYEQYF. The CDR3 DNA reads as TGCAGCGCCGGATCACTTAACAGGGACCCCTACGAGCAGTACTTC.

Comments on this clone: The same CDR3 can be traced to other DNA sequences in this sample. V usage is TRBV19 and J usage is TRBJ1-2; D unresolved. The germline CDR1 and CDR2 sequences are LNHDA and SQIVND (reference sequence). There are 13 residues in the CDR3. Trimming stripped 3 bases from V and 1 base from J, with 6 bases between. CDR3 in DNA: TGTGCCAGTAGTATCGGCGGTAACTATGGCTACACCTTC. Protein: CASSIGGNYGYTF.

The chain couples TRBV30 to TRBJ2-2; 7 positions match TRBD2. Germline loops: CDR1 GTSNPN, CDR2 SVGIG (reference sequence). Trimming removed 2 bases from V and 7 bases from J; junction bases left unmatched: 10. The CDR3 has 15 residues. CDR3: CAWSPRSGVYGELFF. Here the CDR3 DNA reads TGTGCCTGGAGTCCCCGGAGCGGGGTATACGGGGAGCTGTTTTTT.

Remarks on this clone: At the DNA level, this CDR3 is encoded by other sequences in the same sample as well. CDR3: CASSFSGGGDEQFF. The DNA for the CDR3 is TGCGCCAGCAGCTTTTCGGGAGGCGGCGATGAGCAGTTCTTC. V is TRBV5-1 and J is TRBJ2-1; 7 bases align to TRBD2. The CDR3 length is 14 residues. The germline V gene encodes CDR1 SGHRS and CDR2 YFSETQ. Unmatched junction bases numbered 7, after V lost 2 bases and J lost 8 bases.

In regard to this clone: The junction shows a germline mismatch at one end, possibly a read error. The rearrangement joins TRBV6-6 to TRBJ2-3; D might be TRBD1 or TRBD2, each matching 5 bases. This CDR3 is built from 14 residues. CDR1 MNHNY and CDR2 SVGAGI come from the germline V gene (reference sequence). The CDR3 DNA reads as TGTGCCAGTAGTTACCGGGACCGCCGAGATACGCAGTATTTT. This codes for CASSYRDRRDTQYF.

This clone was detected once. This chain links TRBV7-9 with TRBJ2-5; no definite D call. The DNA end is more similar to TRBJ2-7, so the J call may be wrong. This CDR3 has 16 amino acids. CDR1 and CDR2 (germline): SEHNR, FQNEAQ (reference sequence). The CDR3 reads CASSSLRGSGFYEQYF. CDR3 nucleotides: TGTGCCAGCAGCTCCCTAAGAGGATCCGGGTTTTACGAGCAGTACTTC.

Concerning this clone: The sample carries other DNA sequences with the same CDR3. The CDR3: CASSYSRVEETQYF. In nucleotides, the CDR3 is TGTGCCAGCAGTTACTCGAGAGTCGAAGAGACCCAGTACTTC. The J gene is TRBJ2-5, the V gene TRBV6-6; D remains ambiguous. The CDR3 is 14 amino acids. In germline, CDR1 is MNHNY, CDR2 SVGAGI (reference sequence). Trimming stripped 0 bases from V and 3 bases from J, with 8 bases between.

This clone has only one observation. This chain uses TRBV5-1 with TRBJ2-1; 11 bases fit TRBD2. J lost 1 base, V lost 3 bases, and 3 bases had no gene match. The CDR3 is made up of 16 amino acids. The germline V gene has CDR1 SGHRS and CDR2 YFSETQ. The CDR3 DNA is TGCGCCAGCAGCTGGGGGACTAGCGGTTCCTACAATGAGCAGTTCTTC. Protein product: CASSWGTSGSYNEQFF.

Of note for this clone: The junction does not match germline at one end; this may be a read error. At the DNA level, this CDR3 is encoded by other sequences in the same sample as well. V gene TRBV7-6 combines with J gene TRBJ2-3; the D is unclear. The CDR3 totals 11 residues. CDR1 SGHVS and CDR2 FNYEAQ come from the germline V gene. The CDR3 reads CASRLGDTQYF. The CDR3 nucleotides are TGTGCCAGCAGGTTAGGAGATACGCAGTATTTT.

The chain combines TRBV27 with TRBJ2-7; 10 bases agree with TRBD2. The junction had 19 bases not matched to a gene; V was cut back by 6 bases and J by 5 bases. There are 18 residues in the CDR3. The germline gives CDR1 MNHEY, CDR2 SMNVEV (reference sequence). Here the CDR3 DNA reads TGTGCCAGCAGCCCAACTAGTGGGACTAGCGTAGTGGCGAACGAGCAGTACTTC. It encodes CASSPTSGTSVVANEQYF.

Points on this clone: The sample has other DNA sequences that encode this CDR3 too. CDR3 residues: CASSLDRYEQYF. CDR3 nucleotide sequence: TGTGCCAGCAGCTTGGACCGTTACGAGCAGTACTTC. This chain connects TRBV5-6 to TRBJ2-7; no definite D call. V gave up 0 bases and J gave up 4 bases, with 5 bases separating them. The germline V gene encodes CDR1 SGHDT and CDR2 YYEEEE. This CDR3 is built from 12 residues. Variable domain in full (rest from reference TRBV5-6 and TRBJ2-7): DAGVTQSPTHLIKTRGQQVTLRCSPKSGHDTVSWYQQALGQGPQFIFQYYEEEERQRGNFPDRFSGHQFPNYSSELNVNALLLGDSALYLCASSLDRYEQYFGPGTRLTVT.

The gene calls are TRBV28 and TRBJ1-4; TRBD1 is a possible D gene (6 bases). The germline V gene encodes CDR1 MDHEN and CDR2 SYDVKM. V lost 8 bases, J lost 2 bases, and 18 bases lay in between. The CDR3 loop spans 16 amino acids. CDR3 bases: TGTGCCAGCGGGGGCATTTGGGGTCGGACTAATGAAAAACTGTTTTTT. This translates into CASGGIWGRTNEKLFF.

The chain links TRBV7-9 to TRBJ1-1; D gene ambiguous. The CDR3 covers 15 residues. Germline values: CDR1 SEHNR, CDR2 FQNEAQ (reference sequence). V gave up 2 bases and J gave up 3 bases, with 13 bases separating them. CDR3 sequence (DNA): TGTGCCAGCAGCTTATACGGCGGAGCTTACACTGAAGCTTTCTTT. This codes for CASSLYGGAYTEAFF.

Note on this clone: At the DNA level, this CDR3 is encoded by other sequences in the same sample as well. The genes are TRBV6-5 and TRBJ2-5; D is uncertain. Germline assignment: CDR1 MNHEY and CDR2 SVGAGI. The CDR3 runs 13 residues. The ends were cut back, 0 bases at V and 4 bases at J, with 6 bases in the middle. CDR3 sequence: CASSYSWGETQYF. DNA of the CDR3: TGTGCCAGCAGTTACTCATGGGGAGAGACCCAGTACTTC.

V and J are TRBV6-6 and TRBJ1-1, with no clear D. Trimming removed 4 bases from V and 7 bases from J, with 16 bases in between. The CDR3 is 14 residues long. Germline V gene lookup returns CDR1 MNHNY and CDR2 SVGAGI (reference sequence). The CDR3 DNA reads as TGTGCCAGCAGTTTCTCGTCTAGTGGAGGTGAAGCTTTCTTT. This sequence encodes CASSFSSSGGEAFF.

This clone was observed once. Other DNA variants within this sample encode the same CDR3. The chain employs TRBV5-1 and TRBJ2-5, with TRBD2 as a possible D gene (6 bases). This CDR3 is built from 14 residues. Germline-derived CDR1 and CDR2 are SGHRS and YFSETQ. Trimming pared 4 bases from V and 1 base from J, leaving 11 bases between. CDR3 region: CASSLGGGQETQYF. The CDR3, as DNA: TGCGCCAGCAGCCTCGGGGGAGGCCAAGAGACCCAGTACTTC.

This clone is a singleton in its sample. V is TRBV30 and J is TRBJ2-1; perhaps TRBD2 as D (6 bases). CDR1 and CDR2 from the germline V gene are GTSNPN and SVGIG (reference sequence). CDR3 size: 15 residues. V was cut by 0 bases and J by 4 bases, with 13 bases left in between. DNA for the CDR3: TGTGCCTGGAGTGTATGGGGGGTCGGATACAATGAGCAGTTCTTC. It is translated as CAWSVWGVGYNEQFF.

The chain combines TRBV11-2 with TRBJ2-3, with TRBD2 matching 9 bases. Germline V lookup: CDR1 SGHAT, CDR2 FQNNGV. The CDR3 extends over 16 amino acids. V shed 3 bases and J 4 bases; nucleotides not matched to a gene: 8. CDR3 in amino acids: CASSFGLAGSADTQYF. CDR3 sequence (DNA): TGTGCCAGCAGCTTCGGCCTAGCGGGATCCGCAGATACGCAGTATTTT.

This clone was seen once. The genes are TRBV21-1 and TRBJ2-2; TRBD1, the table's D call, was not compared with the DNA. TRBV21-1 is noted as a pseudogene. The CDR3 has 13 residues. The CDR3 loop reads CASSPQGAGELFF. The CDR3 nucleotides read TGTGCCAGTTCCCCACAGGGGGCCGGGGAGCTGTTTTTT.

J is TRBJ1-6 and V is TRBV2; possible D gene TRBD1, 5 bases. Germline CDR1 and CDR2: SNHLY and FYNNEI. The CDR3 consists of 11 residues. Trimming took off 6 bases at V and 13 bases at J, with 10 bases between the two ends. CDR3 in DNA: TGTGCCAGCAGCGACGGGACGCCCCTCCACTTT. Its translation is CASSDGTPLHF.

This clone was seen a single time. This chain joins TRBV19 and TRBJ2-6; D gene uncertain. Germline CDR1 LNHDA, CDR2 SQIVND (reference sequence). V lost 3 bases, J lost 0 bases, and 6 bases lay in between. The CDR3 has 15 amino acids. DNA for the CDR3: TGTGCCAGTAGTATCTGGGGCTCTGGGGCCAACGTCCTGACTTTC. Its protein is CASSIWGSGANVLTF.

The rearrangement links TRBV5-1 to TRBJ2-2, with no clear D. This CDR3 spans 12 amino acids. Trimming removed 7 bases at V and 5 bases at J, with 9 bases between. From germline, CDR1 is SGHRS and CDR2 YFSETQ. CDR3 DNA sequence: TGCGCCAGCGGAGATTCTACCGGGGAGCTGTTTTTT. Translated: CASGDSTGELFF. The full variable domain, its missing parts supplied by reference TRBV5-1 and TRBJ2-2, is KAGVTQTPRYLIKTRGQQVTLSCSPISGHRSVSWYQQTPGQGLQFLFEYFSETQRNKGNFPGRFSGRQFSNSRSEMNVSTLELGDSALYLCASGDSTGELFFGEGSRLTVL.

The J gene is TRBJ1-2, the V gene TRBV18; weak D call: TRBD1 (6 bases). Germline V lookup: CDR1 KGHSH, CDR2 LQKENI. The CDR3 is 14 residues long. V was clipped by 3 bases and J by 8 bases, with 16 bases between them. DNA for the CDR3: TGTGCCAGCTCACCCGAGGAGGGGGTCGTGGGCTACACCTTC. Protein product: CASSPEEGVVGYTF.

The rearrangement uses TRBV6-5 and TRBJ2-6, with 9 bases aligning to TRBD2. The V and J ends lost 5 bases and 2 bases, in that order; junction bases with no gene match: 1. This CDR3 is 15 amino acids long. Per the germline V gene, CDR1 is MNHEY and CDR2 is SVGAGI. The CDR3 coding sequence is TGTGCCAGCAGTGGCGGGAGGGCTGGGGCCAACGTCCTGACTTTC. The encoded protein is CASSGGRAGANVLTF.

The chain is built from TRBV10-3 and TRBJ1-1, with D tentatively TRBD1 (5 bases). CDR1 ENHRY and CDR2 SYGVKD come from the germline V gene. Between the trimmed V and J ends, which lost 7 bases and 4 bases, there was a span of 16 bases. The CDR3 consists of 14 residues. CDR3 in DNA: TGTGCCATCACGGAGAAGGGGCGAGGCACTGAAGCTTTCTTT. It specifies CAITEKGRGTEAFF.

This clone was seen a few times. Other DNA sequences from this sample encode an identical CDR3 as well. The V call is TRBV5-1, the J call TRBJ2-2, with 7 bases that match TRBD1. The CDR3 sequence is 15 residues long. Looked up from germline, CDR1 is SGHRS and CDR2 is YFSETQ. Unmatched junction bases numbered 2, after V lost 3 bases and J lost 0 bases. The CDR3 region has the DNA TGCGCCAGCAGCTGGGGGACAGCGAACACCGGGGAGCTGTTTTTT. It codes for CASSWGTANTGELFF.

For this clone: Other nucleotide sequences in the sample specify the same CDR3. The chain is built from TRBV18 and TRBJ2-3; D uncertain. Trimming removed 6 bases from V and 0 bases from J, with 4 bases in between. CDR3 length: 12 amino acids. Germline lookup yields CDR1 KGHSH and CDR2 LQKENI. The CDR3 region has the DNA TGTGCCAGCTCGACTAGCACAGATACGCAGTATTTT. It is translated as CASSTSTDTQYF.

Concerning this clone: Other DNA sequences in the sample encode the same CDR3. The chain employs TRBV5-1 and TRBJ2-6; D is unclear. CDR3 length: 14 residues. V lost 4 bases, J lost 3 bases, and 8 bases lay in between. Germline CDR1 reads SGHRS; CDR2 reads YFSETQ. CDR3 loop: CASSLGSGANVLTF. The CDR3 coding sequence is TGCGCCAGCAGCCTAGGTAGTGGGGCCAACGTCCTGACTTTC. The complete variable domain, with remaining parts taken from reference TRBV5-1 and TRBJ2-6, reads KAGVTQTPRYLIKTRGQQVTLSCSPISGHRSVSWYQQTPGQGLQFLFEYFSETQRNKGNFPGRFSGRQFSNSRSEMNVSTLELGDSALYLCASSLGSGANVLTFGAGSRLTVL.

This chain uses TRBV19 with TRBJ2-1, with 15 bases aligning to TRBD2. Trimming took 3 bases from V and 6 from J; bases not matched to a gene: 9. CDR3 length equals 18 residues. Germline V gene sequence: CDR1 LNHDA, CDR2 SQIVND (reference sequence). This chain's CDR3 is CASSILSGTSGRFNEQFF. Written as DNA, the CDR3 is TGTGCCAGTAGTATCCTCTCAGGGACTAGCGGGAGGTTCAATGAGCAGTTCTTC.